Listed here are 2 T cell receptor beta chains from one sample, sequenced in a study of control samples from healthy donors and cancer patients. Some clones are missing from TCRdb's copy, which holds only in-frame ones; the method was immunoSEQ multiplex PCR. The sample lists about 38,000 clones; around 80% were seen once. The sequencing sample was made of PBMCs. The receptors were sampled from a woman aged 55 to 70 with lung cancer.

The count of this clone is one. The J gene is TRBJ2-5, the V gene TRBV5-6; possibly TRBD1 for D (6 bases). The germline V gene encodes CDR1 SGHDT and CDR2 YYEEEE. Trimming cost V 4 bases and J 0 bases, with 16 bases left between them. This CDR3 comprises 16 residues. The chain's CDR3 is CASSPRTAQYQETQYF. Here the CDR3 DNA reads TGTGCCAGCAGCCCTCGGACAGCACAGTACCAAGAGACCCAGTACTTC.

The V and J genes are TRBV6-6 and TRBJ2-3, with no clear D. V gave up 5 bases and J gave up 4 bases, with 10 bases separating them. This CDR3 contains 13 residues. The germline gives CDR1 MNHNY, CDR2 SVGAGI (reference sequence). The CDR3 region is CASSTFSADTQYF. The CDR3 DNA follows: TGTGCCAGCAGTACCTTCAGCGCAGATACGCAGTATTTT.